This T cell receptor beta chain was observed in a study of CD8 T cells in Susac syndrome. The multiple sclerosis controls were treatment-naive patients affected by stable or active relapsing-remitting disease. CDR1 SNHLY and CDR2 FYNNEI come from the germline V gene. The CDR3 is 16 amino acids. V gave up 3 bases and J gave up 0 bases, with 11 bases separating them. Random-hexamer reverse transcription was applied to about 0.5 to 1 ug RNA. The amplification used immunoSEQ multiplex PCR on TCR beta CDR3; it spanned 54 Vbeta and 13 Jbeta. TCRdb ran MiXCR on the immunoSEQ multiplex PCR reads and lists one entry per CDR3 protein. The table records a few hundred thousand distinct CDR3 sequences, roughly 85% of them present only once.

The chain couples TRBV2 to TRBJ1-4; perhaps TRBD1 as D (5 bases). The clonotype comes from a human donor with multiple sclerosis. Sequencing used CD8+ T cells from PBMCs. In DNA, the CDR3 is TGTGCCAGCAGTGACTCAGGGATCCCAACTAATGAAAAACTGTTTTTT. Translated: CASSDSGIPTNEKLFF.